Listed below are T cell receptor beta chains from one sample, sequenced in a study of identical twins' blood T cells. In TCRdb, the 5' RACE reads were re-called with MiXCR into one record per CDR3 protein. This table has roughly 340,000 distinct CDR3 sequences, 25% to 35% appearing once. Sequencing was carried out using PBMCs. The receptor source for this set is a woman between 18 and 55 years old in good health. CDR3s include the opening cysteine and the closing phenylalanine or tryptophan. D genes are given only for firm matches. Clone size appears in some rows only: once, few, many, or a class for an expanded clone.

clone_size d_call j_call v_call cdr3_aa cdr3_nt
NA NA TRBJ2-3 TRBV7-2 CASSLGWTSTDTQYF TGTGCCAGCAGCTTGGGGTGGACTAGCACAGATACGCAGTATTTT
few NA TRBJ1-4 TRBV29-1 CSVVGENEKLFF TGCAGCGTTGTAGGGGAAAACGAAAAACTGTTTTTT
NA NA TRBJ1-1 TRBV7-9 CASSSQAGTEAFF TGTGCCAGCAGCTCGCAGGCAGGGACCGAAGCTTTCTTT
few NA TRBJ2-7 TRBV5-1 CASSLGSVQYF TGCGCCAGCAGCCTAGGGAGTGTGCAGTACTTC
NA NA TRBJ1-1 TRBV10-3 CAISGATGTEAFF TGTGCCATCAGTGGCGCAACAGGGACTGAAGCTTTCTTT
NA NA TRBJ1-1 TRBV19 CASSIIGGFLREAFF TGTGCCAGTAGTATAATCGGGGGGTTCCTACGAGAGGCTTTCTTT
NA NA TRBJ1-2 TRBV24-1 CATTPGVRGYGYTF TGTGCCACCACCCCGGGGGTACGCGGCTATGGCTACACCTTC
NA NA TRBJ1-1 TRBV29-1 CSVEDELTGHTEAFF TGCAGCGTTGAAGACGAACTTACAGGGCACACTGAAGCTTTCTTT
NA NA TRBJ2-1 TRBV11-2 CASSLRRGVLGNEQFF TGTGCCAGCAGCTTAAGAAGGGGGGTCTTAGGCAATGAGCAGTTCTTC
NA NA TRBJ1-3 TRBV9 CASSVGGQPTSGNTIYF TGTGCCAGCAGCGTAGGGGGACAACCGACCTCTGGAAACACCATATATTTT
NA NA TRBJ2-3 TRBV20-1 CSARDPRGRQDTQYF TGCAGTGCTAGAGATCCAAGGGGAAGGCAAGATACGCAGTATTTT
NA NA TRBJ2-1 TRBV19 CASNADQDEQFF TGTGCCAGTAACGCAGATCAGGATGAGCAGTTCTTC
NA NA TRBJ1-3 TRBV3-1 CASSQEDRRGNTIYF TGTGCCAGCAGCCAAGAAGACAGGAGAGGAAACACCATATATTTT
many NA TRBJ2-2 TRBV3-1 CASSTGRRELFF TGTGCCAGCAGCACCGGTAGAAGGGAGCTGTTTTTT
NA NA TRBJ2-1 TRBV7-8 CASSSRYSSYNEQFF TGTGCCAGCAGCTCTCGATATTCCTCCTACAATGAGCAGTTCTTC
NA NA TRBJ2-2 TRBV27 CASSSPRGAVNTGELFF TGTGCCAGCAGTTCGCCTAGGGGAGCGGTGAACACCGGGGAGCTGTTTTTT
NA NA TRBJ2-3 TRBV7-9 CASSLQDTDTQYF TGTGCCAGCAGCTTACAGGACACAGATACGCAGTATTTT
few TRBD1 TRBJ2-7 TRBV7-9 CASTNRGEQYF TGTGCCAGCACTAACAGGGGCGAGCAGTACTTC
NA NA TRBJ2-3 TRBV15 CATGREIRPDTQYF TGTGCCACCGGACGGGAGATTCGACCAGATACGCAGTATTTT
few TRBD1 TRBJ2-2 TRBV29-1 CSVEDRSGTGELFF TGCAGCGTTGAGGACAGGTCAGGCACCGGGGAGCTGTTTTTT
NA TRBD1 TRBJ2-7 TRBV7-2 CASSLGQETYEQYF TGTGCCAGCAGCCTGGGACAGGAAACTTACGAGCAGTACTTC
few NA TRBJ1-1 TRBV29-1 CSVEDSGRDTEAFF TGCAGCGTTGAAGATTCAGGCCGGGACACTGAAGCTTTCTTT
NA TRBD1 TRBJ1-2 TRBV18 CASSPPAGGFYGYTF TGTGCCAGCTCACCACCGGCAGGGGGGTTTTATGGCTACACCTTC
few NA TRBJ2-1 TRBV6-5 CASVGSNEQFF TGTGCCAGCGTGGGATCCAATGAGCAGTTCTTC
few NA TRBJ2-1 TRBV13 CASSLGGSSPFF TGTGCCAGCAGCTTGGGCGGGTCCTCCCCGTTCTTC
few TRBD1 TRBJ2-3 TRBV29-1 CSVRRTGGSADTQYF TGCAGCGTTCGAAGGACAGGGGGCTCCGCAGATACGCAGTATTTT
NA NA TRBJ2-7 TRBV19 CASRGNYEQYF TGTGCCAGTAGGGGGAACTACGAGCAGTACTTC
many NA TRBJ1-1 TRBV6-5 CASSYSEIFTEAFF TGTGCCAGCAGTTACTCGGAGATCTTCACTGAAGCTTTCTTT
NA NA TRBJ2-1 TRBV15 CATSREKGANEQFF TGTGCCACCAGCAGAGAGAAAGGTGCCAATGAGCAGTTCTTC
NA TRBD1 TRBJ2-2 TRBV27 CASSSRQGANTGELFF TGTGCCAGCAGTTCTCGACAGGGGGCTAACACCGGGGAGCTGTTTTTT
NA NA TRBJ2-2 TRBV10-3 CAISGGGTSNTGELFF TGTGCCATCAGTGGAGGGGGGACATCGAACACCGGGGAGCTGTTTTTT
NA TRBD2 TRBJ2-5 TRBV14 CASSPRTRETQYF TGTGCCAGCAGCCCGAGGACTAGAGAGACCCAGTACTTC
few NA TRBJ2-5 TRBV6-5 CASSRGLLGGETQYF TGTGCCAGCAGTAGGGGATTACTGGGGGGAGAGACCCAGTACTTC